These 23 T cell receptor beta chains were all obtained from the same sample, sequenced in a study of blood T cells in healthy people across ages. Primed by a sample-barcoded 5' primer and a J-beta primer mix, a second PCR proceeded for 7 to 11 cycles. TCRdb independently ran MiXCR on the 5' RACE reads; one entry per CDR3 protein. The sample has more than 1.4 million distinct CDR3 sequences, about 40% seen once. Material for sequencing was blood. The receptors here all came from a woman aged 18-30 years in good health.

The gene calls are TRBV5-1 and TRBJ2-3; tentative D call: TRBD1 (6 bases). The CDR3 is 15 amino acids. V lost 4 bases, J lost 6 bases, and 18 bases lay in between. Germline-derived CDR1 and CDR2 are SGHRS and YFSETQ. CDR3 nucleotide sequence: TGCGCCAGCAGCAAGTACTCAACAGGGTCCGATACGCAGTATTTT. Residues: CASSKYSTGSDTQYF.

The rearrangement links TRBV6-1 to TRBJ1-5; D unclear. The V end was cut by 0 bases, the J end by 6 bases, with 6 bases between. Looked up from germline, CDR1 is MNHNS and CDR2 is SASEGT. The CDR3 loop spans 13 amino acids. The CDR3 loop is CASSEAEVQPQHF. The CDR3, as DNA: TGTGCCAGCAGTGAAGCAGAAGTTCAGCCCCAGCATTTT.

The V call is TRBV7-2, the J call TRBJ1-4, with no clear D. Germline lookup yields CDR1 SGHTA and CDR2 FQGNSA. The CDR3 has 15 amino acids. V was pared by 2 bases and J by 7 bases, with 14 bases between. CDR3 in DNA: TGTGCCAGCAGCTTATGGAACAGTGGAGGTGAAAAACTGTTTTTT. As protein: CASSLWNSGGEKLFF.

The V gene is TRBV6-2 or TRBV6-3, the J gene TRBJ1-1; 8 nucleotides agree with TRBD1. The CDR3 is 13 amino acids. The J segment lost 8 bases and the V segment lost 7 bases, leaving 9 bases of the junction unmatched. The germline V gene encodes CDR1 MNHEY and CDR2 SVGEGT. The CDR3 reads CASKQSGDREAFF. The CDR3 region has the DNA TGTGCCAGCAAACAATCGGGGGACAGGGAAGCTTTCTTT.

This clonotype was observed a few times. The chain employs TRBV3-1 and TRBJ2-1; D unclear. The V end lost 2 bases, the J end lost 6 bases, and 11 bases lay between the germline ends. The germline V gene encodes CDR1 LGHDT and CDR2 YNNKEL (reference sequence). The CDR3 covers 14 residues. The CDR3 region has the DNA TGTGCCAGCAGCCAACTCAAACGGACCAATGAGCAGTTCTTC. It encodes CASSQLKRTNEQFF.

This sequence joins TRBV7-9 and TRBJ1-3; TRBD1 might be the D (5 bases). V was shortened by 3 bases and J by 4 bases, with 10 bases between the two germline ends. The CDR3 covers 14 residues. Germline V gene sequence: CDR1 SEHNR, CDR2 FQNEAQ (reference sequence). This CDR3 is CASSFWGSGNTIYF. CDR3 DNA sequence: TGTGCCAGCAGCTTTTGGGGCAGCGGAAACACCATATATTTT.

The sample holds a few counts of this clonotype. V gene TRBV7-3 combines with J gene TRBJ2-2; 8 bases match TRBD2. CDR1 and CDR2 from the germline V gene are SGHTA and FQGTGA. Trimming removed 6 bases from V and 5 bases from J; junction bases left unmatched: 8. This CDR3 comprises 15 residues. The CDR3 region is CASSPFAGGTGELFF. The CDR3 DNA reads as TGTGCCAGCAGTCCCTTTGCGGGGGGAACCGGGGAGCTGTTTTTT. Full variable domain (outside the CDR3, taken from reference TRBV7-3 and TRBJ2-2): GAGVSQTPSNKVTEKGKYVELRCDPISGHTALYWYRQSLGQGPEFLIYFQGTGAADDSGLPNDRFFAVRPEGSVSTLKIQRTERGDSAVYLCASSPFAGGTGELFFGEGSRLTVL.

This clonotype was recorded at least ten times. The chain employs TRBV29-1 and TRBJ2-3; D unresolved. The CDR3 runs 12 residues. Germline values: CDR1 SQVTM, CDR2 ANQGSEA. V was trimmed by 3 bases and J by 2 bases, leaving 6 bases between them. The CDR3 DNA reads TGCAGCGTTGAGCCGACCACAGATACGCAGTATTTT. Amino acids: CSVEPTTDTQYF.

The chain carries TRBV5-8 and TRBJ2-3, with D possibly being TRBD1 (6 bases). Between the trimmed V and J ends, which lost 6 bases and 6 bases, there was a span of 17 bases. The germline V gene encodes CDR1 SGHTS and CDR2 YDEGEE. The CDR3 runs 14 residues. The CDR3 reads CASTQGRALDTQYF. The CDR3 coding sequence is TGTGCCAGCACCCAGGGGAGAGCCCTGGATACGCAGTATTTT.

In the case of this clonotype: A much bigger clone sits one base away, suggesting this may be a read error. The CDR3, as DNA: TGCGCCAGCAGCCAACAACAGGGATACGGGCAGTACTTC. This codes for CASSQQQGYGQYF. The V gene is TRBV4-1, the J gene TRBJ2-7; TRBD1 is a possible D gene (6 bases). Germline V CDR1 and CDR2: MGHRA, YSYEKL. CDR3 length: 13 amino acids.

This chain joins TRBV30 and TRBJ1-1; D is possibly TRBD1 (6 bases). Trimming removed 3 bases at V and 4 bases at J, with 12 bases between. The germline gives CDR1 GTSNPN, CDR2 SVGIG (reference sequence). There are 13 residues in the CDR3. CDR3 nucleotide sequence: TGTGCCTGGAGCAGAGGGGGGAGCACTGAAGCTTTCTTT. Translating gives CAWSRGGSTEAFF.

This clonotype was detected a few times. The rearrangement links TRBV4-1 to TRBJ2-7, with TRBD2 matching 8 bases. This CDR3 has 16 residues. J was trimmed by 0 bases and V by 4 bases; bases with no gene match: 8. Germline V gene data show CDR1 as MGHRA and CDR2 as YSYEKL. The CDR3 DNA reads TGCGCCAGCAGCCCTCACCATGGGACTAGCTCCTACGAGCAGTACTTC. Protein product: CASSPHHGTSSYEQYF.

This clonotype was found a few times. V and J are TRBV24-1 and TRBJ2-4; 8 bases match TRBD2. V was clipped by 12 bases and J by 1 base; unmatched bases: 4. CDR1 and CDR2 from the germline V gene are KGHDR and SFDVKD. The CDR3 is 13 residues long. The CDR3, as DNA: TGTGCCGGCGGGAGGAAGGCCAAAAACATTCAGTACTTC. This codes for CAGGRKAKNIQYF.

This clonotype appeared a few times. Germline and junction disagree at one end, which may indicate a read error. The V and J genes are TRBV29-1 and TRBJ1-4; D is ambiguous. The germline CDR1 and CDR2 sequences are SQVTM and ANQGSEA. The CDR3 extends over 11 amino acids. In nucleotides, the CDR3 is TGTTCGGTTCAAACTAATGAAAAACTGTTTTTT. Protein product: CSVQTNEKLFF.

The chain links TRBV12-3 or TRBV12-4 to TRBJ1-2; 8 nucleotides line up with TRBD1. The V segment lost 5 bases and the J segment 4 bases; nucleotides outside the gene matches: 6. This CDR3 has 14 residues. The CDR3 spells CASSRTGNLYGYTF. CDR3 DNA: TGTGCCAGCAGTCGGACAGGGAATCTCTATGGCTACACCTTC.

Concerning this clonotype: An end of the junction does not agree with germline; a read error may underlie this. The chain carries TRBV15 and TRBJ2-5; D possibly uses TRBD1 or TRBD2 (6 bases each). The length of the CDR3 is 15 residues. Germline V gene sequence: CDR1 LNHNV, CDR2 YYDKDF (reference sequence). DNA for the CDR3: TGTGCCACCAGCGGAGGGGACACCTATGGAGAGACCCGGTACTTC. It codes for CATSGGDTYGETRYF.

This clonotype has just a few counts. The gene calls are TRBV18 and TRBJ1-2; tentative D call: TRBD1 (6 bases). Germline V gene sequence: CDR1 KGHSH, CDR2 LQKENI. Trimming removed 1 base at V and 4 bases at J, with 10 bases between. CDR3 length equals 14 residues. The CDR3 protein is CASSPQRQAYGYTF. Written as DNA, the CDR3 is TGTGCCAGCTCACCACAAAGACAGGCCTATGGCTACACCTTC.

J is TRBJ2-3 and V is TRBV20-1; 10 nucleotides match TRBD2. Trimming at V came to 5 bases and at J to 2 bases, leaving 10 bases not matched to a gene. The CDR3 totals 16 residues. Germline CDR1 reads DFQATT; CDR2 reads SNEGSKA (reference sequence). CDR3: CSAQRGGRADTDTQYF. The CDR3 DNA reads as TGCAGTGCTCAGCGGGGGGGGAGGGCCGACACAGATACGCAGTATTTT.

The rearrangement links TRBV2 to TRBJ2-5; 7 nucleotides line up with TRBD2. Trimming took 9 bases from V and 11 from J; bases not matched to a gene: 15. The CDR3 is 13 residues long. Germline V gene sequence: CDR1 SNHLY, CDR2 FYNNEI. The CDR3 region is CASGAGDYNEQYF. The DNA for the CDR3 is TGTGCCAGTGGGGCGGGGGACTACAATGAGCAGTACTTC.

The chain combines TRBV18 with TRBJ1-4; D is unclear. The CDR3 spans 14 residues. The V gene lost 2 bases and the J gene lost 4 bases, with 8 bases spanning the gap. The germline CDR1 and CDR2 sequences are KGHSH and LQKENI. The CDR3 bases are TGTGCCAGCTCACCAATCGGGGATAATGAAAAACTGTTTTTT. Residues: CASSPIGDNEKLFF.

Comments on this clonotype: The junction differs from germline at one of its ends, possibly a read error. The CDR3 spells CANSVGDGSSYNEQYF. The CDR3 DNA sequence: TGTGCCAACAGCGTAGGGGATGGAAGCTCCTACAATGAGCAGTACTTC. The chain carries TRBV9 and TRBJ2-1; a weak D match, TRBD1 (5 bases). Near its end, the DNA agrees better with TRBJ2-7, so the J call may be wrong. The germline gives CDR1 SGDLS, CDR2 YYNGEE. The CDR3 is made up of 16 amino acids.

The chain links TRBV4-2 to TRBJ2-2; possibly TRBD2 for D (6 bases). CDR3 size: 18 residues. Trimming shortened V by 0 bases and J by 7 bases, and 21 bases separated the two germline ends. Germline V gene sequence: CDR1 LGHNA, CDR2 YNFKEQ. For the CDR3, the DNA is TGTGCCAGCAGCCAAGAGCCGGAGGACTACCGGGGTCACGGGGAGCTGTTTTTT. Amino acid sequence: CASSQEPEDYRGHGELFF.

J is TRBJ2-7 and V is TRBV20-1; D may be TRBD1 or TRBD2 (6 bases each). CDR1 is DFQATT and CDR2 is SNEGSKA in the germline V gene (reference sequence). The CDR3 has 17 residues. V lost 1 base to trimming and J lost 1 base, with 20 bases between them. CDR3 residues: CSARVFGGGGVSYEQYF. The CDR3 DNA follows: TGCAGTGCTAGAGTGTTTGGTGGAGGGGGAGTTTCCTACGAGCAGTACTTC.